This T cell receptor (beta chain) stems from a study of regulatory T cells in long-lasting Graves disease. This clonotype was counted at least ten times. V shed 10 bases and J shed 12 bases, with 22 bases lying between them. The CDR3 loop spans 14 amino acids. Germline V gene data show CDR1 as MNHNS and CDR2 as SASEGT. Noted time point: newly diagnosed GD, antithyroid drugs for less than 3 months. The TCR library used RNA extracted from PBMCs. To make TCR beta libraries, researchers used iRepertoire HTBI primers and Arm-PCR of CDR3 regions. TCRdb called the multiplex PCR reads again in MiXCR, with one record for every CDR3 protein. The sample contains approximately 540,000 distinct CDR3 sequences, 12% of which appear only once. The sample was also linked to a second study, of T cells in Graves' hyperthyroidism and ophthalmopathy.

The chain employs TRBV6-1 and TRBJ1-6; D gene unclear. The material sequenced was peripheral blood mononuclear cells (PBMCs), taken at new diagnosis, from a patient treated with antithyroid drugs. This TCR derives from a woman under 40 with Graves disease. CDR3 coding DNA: TGTGCCACCCCCGACCTGGGTCGGAAGCTACCCCTCCACTTT. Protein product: CATPDLGRKLPLHF.